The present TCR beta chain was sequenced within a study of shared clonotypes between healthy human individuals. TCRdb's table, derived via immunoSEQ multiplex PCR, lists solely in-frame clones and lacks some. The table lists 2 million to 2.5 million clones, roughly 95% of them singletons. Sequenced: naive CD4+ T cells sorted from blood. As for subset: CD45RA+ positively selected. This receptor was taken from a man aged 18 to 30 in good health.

In nucleotides, the CDR3 is TGTGCCAGCAGAGGGGGGCACAGCAATCAGCCCCAGCATTTT. The encoded protein is CASRGGHSNQPQHF. This chain connects TRBV7-2 to TRBJ1-5; D might be TRBD1 (6 bases). Deletions cut 6 bases from V and 1 base from J, with 10 bases between. Germline V gene data show CDR1 as SGHTA and CDR2 as FQGNSA. The CDR3 spans 14 residues.